The 19 T cell receptor beta chains below were found in one sample sequenced in a study of OX40 agonist ivuxolimab in advanced cancers. Clones were read by immunoSEQ multiplex PCR, and TCRdb kept only the in-frame ones, dropping some. In the table there are some 19,000 clones, about 89% of which are singletons. The input for sequencing was CD4+ or CD8+ T cells sorted from blood, taken in a trial of the OX40 agonist ivuxolimab. These receptors were collected from an adult with an advanced solid tumor such as melanoma, head and neck, liver or kidney cancer.

The chain recombines TRBV4-1 with TRBJ2-1, with 7 bases that match TRBD2. From germline, CDR1 is MGHRA and CDR2 YSYEKL. The CDR3 has 16 amino acids. V dropped 1 base and J dropped 0; count of bases not matched to a gene: 3. DNA for the CDR3: TGCGCCAGCAGCCAAGGGGAGGGGCTCTCCTACAATGAGCAGTTCTTC. Amino acids: CASSQGEGLSYNEQFF.

The chain recombines TRBV7-9 with TRBJ2-1; the D gene is possibly TRBD1 (6 bases). Germline V CDR1 and CDR2: SEHNR, FQNEAQ (reference sequence). The CDR3 covers 14 residues. Between the trimmed V and J ends, which lost 4 bases and 7 bases, there was a span of 14 bases. CDR3 bases: TGTGCCAGCAGCTCGACCAGGGGTAGGAATGAGCAGTTCTTC. It encodes CASSSTRGRNEQFF.

As for this clone: This same CDR3 is encoded by further DNA sequences in the sample. The rearrangement uses TRBV6-5 and TRBJ2-2; no definite D call. The CDR3 is 12 amino acids. In germline, CDR1 is MNHEY, CDR2 SVGAGI. V dropped 4 bases and J dropped 4 bases, with 4 bases sitting between them. Here the CDR3 reads CASSLGTGELFF. As DNA, the CDR3 is TGTGCCAGCAGTTTAGGCACCGGGGAGCTGTTTTTT.

This clone was recorded once. This chain links TRBV5-4 with TRBJ2-4; D may be TRBD1 or TRBD2 (5 bases each). This CDR3 has 13 residues. Deletions cut 3 bases from V and 4 bases from J, with 8 bases between. Germline V gene sequence: CDR1 SGHNT, CDR2 YYREEE (reference sequence). The CDR3 protein is CASSSGTKNIQYF. The CDR3, as DNA: TGTGCCAGCAGCTCGGGGACGAAAAACATTCAGTACTTC.

This clone was seen a handful of times. The V and J genes are TRBV11-2 and TRBJ2-5; D may be TRBD2 (7 bases). The CDR3 spans 13 residues. CDR1 SGHAT and CDR2 FQNNGV come from the germline V gene. Deletions cut 6 bases from V and 5 bases from J, with 13 bases between. The CDR3 is CASRGGRVETQYF. The CDR3 bases are TGTGCCAGCAGGGGGGGGCGTGTGGAGACCCAGTACTTC.

The chain uses TRBV7-6 and TRBJ2-5, with D tentatively TRBD2 (5 bases). CDR1 and CDR2 from the germline V gene are SGHVS and FNYEAQ. The V gene lost 4 bases and the J gene lost 6 bases, with 12 bases spanning the gap. This CDR3 comprises 13 residues. Written as DNA, the CDR3 is TGTGCCAGCAGCTCTGGACTGAGAAAGACCCAGTACTTC. It specifies CASSSGLRKTQYF.

In regard to this clone: Relative to the germline gene, one junction end is altered; a read error may explain this. V usage is TRBV27 and J usage is TRBJ2-2; no firm D call. The CDR3 has 13 amino acids. Germline values: CDR1 MNHEY, CDR2 SMNVEV (reference sequence). For the CDR3, the DNA is TGTGCCACCCGGGTCGGAAGCACCCGGGAGCTGTTTTTT. Translation: CATRVGSTRELFF.

In this sample, this clone turned up once. The chain joins TRBV28 to TRBJ2-7, with D maybe TRBD1 (5 bases). The CDR3 is 13 residues long. Looked up from germline, CDR1 is MDHEN and CDR2 is SYDVKM. Trimming shortened V by 6 bases and J by 1 base, and 10 bases separated the two germline ends. The CDR3 DNA follows: TGTGCCAGCAGGACGACAGATTCCTACGAGCAGTACTTC. Translated: CASRTTDSYEQYF.

In regard to this clone: The junction shows a germline mismatch at one end, possibly a read error. This chain uses TRBV4-3 with TRBJ2-1; 10 bases agree with TRBD2. The CDR3 runs 15 residues. CDR1 is LGHNA and CDR2 is YSLEER in the germline V gene. The CDR3 coding sequence is TGCGCCAGCAGCCAAGGTACCCTCTCACTAGCGGGGTTGGTCTTC. Its translation is CASSQGTLSLAGLVF.

V usage is TRBV7-2 and J usage is TRBJ1-1; unclear D gene. The CDR3 sequence is 16 residues long. Germline V gives CDR1 SGHTA, CDR2 FQGNSA. Trimming cost V 5 bases and J 1 base, with 17 bases left between them. The CDR3 loop reads CASSPRQIGWNTEAFF. Here the CDR3 DNA reads TGTGCCAGCAGCCCCCGCCAGATAGGGTGGAACACTGAAGCTTTCTTT. Full variable domain (missing parts from reference TRBV7-2 and TRBJ1-1): GAGVSQSPSNKVTEKGKDVELRCDPISGHTALYWYRQSLGQGLEFLIYFQGNSAPDKSGLPSDRFSAERTGGSVSTLTIQRTQQEDSAVYLCASSPRQIGWNTEAFFGQGTRLTVV.

The rearrangement links TRBV2 to TRBJ2-1; D may be TRBD2 (7 bases). The CDR3 sequence is 15 residues long. Trimming cost V 8 bases and J 4 bases, with 18 bases left between them. Per the germline V gene, CDR1 is SNHLY and CDR2 is FYNNEI. The CDR3 sequence: CASWVGGERYNEQFF. CDR3 coding DNA: TGTGCCAGCTGGGTAGGGGGGGAGAGGTACAATGAGCAGTTCTTC.

CDR3 nucleotide sequence: TGCGCCAGCAGACCGGGACCTAATGAAAAACTGTTTTTT. Amino acid sequence: CASRPGPNEKLFF. V usage is TRBV4-3 and J usage is TRBJ1-4, with D possibly TRBD1 on 5 matching bases. Trimming pared 6 bases from V and 3 bases from J, leaving 8 bases between. CDR1 is LGHNA and CDR2 is YSLEER in the germline V gene. The CDR3 consists of 13 residues.

The genes are TRBV7-2 and TRBJ2-7; D could derive from TRBD1 or TRBD2 (5 bases each). The CDR3 contains 14 residues. Germline lookup yields CDR1 SGHTA and CDR2 FQGNSA. V was pared by 2 bases and J by 2 bases, with 10 bases between. The CDR3 region has the DNA TGTGCCAGCAGCTTATTTGGGGGTACCTACGAGCAGTACTTC. It encodes CASSLFGGTYEQYF. Drawing the rest from reference TRBV7-2 and TRBJ2-7, the complete variable domain is GAGVSQSPSNKVTEKGKDVELRCDPISGHTALYWYRQSLGQGLEFLIYFQGNSAPDKSGLPSDRFSAERTGGSVSTLTIQRTQQEDSAVYLCASSLFGGTYEQYFGPGTRLTVT.

The J gene is TRBJ2-3, the V gene TRBV27; TRBD1 agrees at 8 bases. The V segment lost 3 bases and the J segment 3 bases; nucleotides outside the gene matches: 2. The CDR3 spans 14 residues. CDR1 MNHEY and CDR2 SMNVEV come from the germline V gene (reference sequence). The chain's CDR3 is CASSFQGATDTQYF. Here the CDR3 DNA reads TGTGCCAGCAGTTTTCAGGGGGCGACAGATACGCAGTATTTT.

The chain joins TRBV2 to TRBJ2-3, with D unclear. This CDR3 region has 13 residues. The V and J ends lost 10 bases and 6 bases respectively, with 17 bases between them. The germline V gene encodes CDR1 SNHLY and CDR2 FYNNEI. In DNA form, the CDR3 reads TGTGCCACCCGGGCTCCCCTTACGGATACGCAGTATTTT. This sequence encodes CATRAPLTDTQYF.

The chain uses TRBV4-1 and TRBJ2-5, with D unclear. The closer fit of TRBJ2-7 to the DNA end suggests the J call may be wrong. The germline V gene has CDR1 MGHRA and CDR2 YSYEKL. The CDR3 covers 14 residues. This chain's CDR3 is CASSQGPGFNEQYF. The DNA for the CDR3 is TGCGCCAGCAGCCAAGGGCCGGGCTTCAACGAGCAGTACTTC.

The chain combines TRBV14 with TRBJ2-5, with TRBD2 matching 11 bases. The J call is in doubt because the DNA end fits TRBJ2-7 better. The CDR3 length is 15 residues. Germline V gives CDR1 SGHDN, CDR2 FVKESK. CDR3 sequence: CASSLSTSGKYEQYF. Here the CDR3 DNA reads TGTGCCAGCAGTCTCTCGACTAGCGGGAAGTACGAGCAGTACTTC.

The V gene is TRBV5-5, the J gene TRBJ2-7; D might be TRBD2 (6 bases). Germline CDR1 SGHKS, CDR2 YYEKEE (reference sequence). V lost 0 bases and J 3 bases, leaving 13 bases between the germline ends. This CDR3 has 15 residues. CDR3 DNA: TGTGCCAGCAGCTTGGAAATCGGGAGTGGCTACGAGCAGTACTTC. This sequence encodes CASSLEIGSGYEQYF.

CDR3 sequence (DNA): TGTGCCAGCAGCTTGGGGGGAGGAGCCTACGAGCAGTACTTC. Translation: CASSLGGGAYEQYF. The chain recombines TRBV7-2 with TRBJ2-7, with D possibly being TRBD2 (6 bases). The CDR3 has 14 amino acids. The V end was cut by 3 bases, the J end by 2 bases, with 11 bases between. Germline lookup yields CDR1 SGHTA and CDR2 FQGNSA.